A selection of T cell receptor beta chains follows, all from one sample in a study of shared clonotypes between healthy human individuals. TCRdb's copy holds only in-frame clones and misses some; the assay was immunoSEQ multiplex PCR. The table records more than 2 million clones, approximately 94% of them present only once. Input material: naive CD8+ T cells sorted from blood. These receptors came from a young man in good health. The CDR3 runs from the conserved cysteine through the conserved F or W. A D gene is named only where the DNA matches it firmly. Rows give clone size only sometimes, using once, few, many, or a class for an expanded clone.

NA,TRBD1,TRBJ1-5,TRBV28,TGTGCCAGCAGTTCAGGGGACAGTCTTGATCAGCCCCAGCATTTT,CASSSGDSLDQPQHF
NA,TRBD2,TRBJ2-1,TRBV5-4,TGTGCCAGCAGCTTGTGGCGGGAGGTTAGCAATGAGCAGTTCTTC,CASSLWREVSNEQFF
NA,TRBD1,TRBJ1-1,TRBV5-6,TGTGCCAGCAGCGAGGGAGGGACAGGGGACACTGAAGCTTTCTTT,CASSEGGTGDTEAFF
once,NA,TRBJ1-4,TRBV6-5,TGTGCCAGCAGTTCGACCTTCATGGGGGGTGAAAAACTGTTTTTT,CASSSTFMGGEKLFF
NA,TRBD2,TRBJ2-7,TRBV6-1,TGTGCCAGCAGTGAATCCCGACTAGCGTTGAGCTCCTACGAGCAGTACTTC,CASSESRLALSSYEQYF
NA,NA,TRBJ1-1,TRBV21-1,TGTGCCAGCAGCAAAGCGAGGAGGACTGAAGCTTTCTTT,CASSKARRTEAFF
NA,TRBD2,TRBJ2-5,TRBV7-2,TGTGCCAGCAGCTGGAGAGCGGGAGTGGAAGGAGAGACCCAGTACTTC,CASSWRAGVEGETQYF
NA,NA,TRBJ1-2,TRBV21-1,TGTGCCAGCAGCAAACCGGAGGGGGCAGGCTATGGCTACACCTTC,CASSKPEGAGYGYTF
NA,NA,TRBJ2-2,TRBV30,TGTGCCTGGAGTGTACAGGGTTGGCCCGGGGAGCTGTTTTTT,CAWSVQGWPGELFF
NA,TRBD1,TRBJ1-4,TRBV28,TGTGCCAGCAGGACAGGGGACCCAACTAATGAAAAACTGTTTTTT,CASRTGDPTNEKLFF
NA,NA,TRBJ1-2,TRBV12-5,TGTGCTAGTGGTTTGGTAACGTCCTATGGCTACACCTTC,CASGLVTSYGYTF
NA,NA,TRBJ2-2,TRBV7-3,TGTGCCAGCAGCCCCAATGCCGGACAGAAAAACACCGGGGAGCTGTTTTTT,CASSPNAGQKNTGELFF
NA,NA,TRBJ1-2,TRBV6-5,TGTGCCAGCAGTCAACTATGGGGGGATAACTATGGCTACACCTTC,CASSQLWGDNYGYTF
NA,NA,TRBJ1-1,TRBV6-5,TGTGCCAGCAGGGACCCAGGGGAGAACACTGAAGCTTTCTTT,CASRDPGENTEAFF
NA,NA,TRBJ2-3,TRBV5-1,TGCGCCAGTAGCGGCCCTGTCAGCACAGATACGCAGTATTTT,CASSGPVSTDTQYF
NA,NA,TRBJ1-4,TRBV27,TGTGCCAGCAGTTTAAGGCTTAATGAAAAACTGTTTTTT,CASSLRLNEKLFF
NA,NA,TRBJ1-1,TRBV10-2,TGCGCCAGCTTGGACCCGGGACTGCTGAACACTGAAGCTTTCTTT,CASLDPGLLNTEAFF
NA,NA,TRBJ1-4,TRBV6-1,TGTGCCAGCAGTGCGGAACCTTCCCCGCAGGTTAATGAAAAACTGTTTTTT,CASSAEPSPQVNEKLFF
once,NA,TRBJ2-5,TRBV15,TGTGCCACCAGCAGAGATCGCTCTACACAAGAGACCCAGTACTTC,CATSRDRSTQETQYF
NA,TRBD2,TRBJ2-7,TRBV30,TGTGCCTGGAGTTTGACTAGCGGCTACGAGCAGTACTTC,CAWSLTSGYEQYF
NA,NA,TRBJ1-1,TRBV10-2,TGCGCCAGCAGTCCGAACACTGAAGCTTTCTTT,CASSPNTEAFF
NA,NA,TRBJ2-7,TRBV15,TGTGCCACCAGCAGAGTGCTAGCGAACGCCTACGAGCAGTACTTC,CATSRVLANAYEQYF
NA,TRBD2,TRBJ2-7,TRBV7-2,TGTGCCAGCAGCTTAGCCGCCTCCCCTCGGACTAGCGGATACTCCTACGAGCAGTACTTC,CASSLAASPRTSGYSYEQYF
NA,TRBD1,TRBJ2-5,TRBV7-8,TGTGCCAGCAGCTTAGCCATGGACAGGGGGGAGACCCAGTACTTC,CASSLAMDRGETQYF
once,TRBD2,TRBJ2-5,TRBV7-2,TGTGCCAGCAGCATCGGACTAGCGGGGGTCCAAGAGACCCAGTACTTC,CASSIGLAGVQETQYF
NA,NA,TRBJ2-1,TRBV27,TGTGCCAGCAGTTTACGAATTGGGGGTGAGCAGTTCTTC,CASSLRIGGEQFF
NA,NA,TRBJ1-2,TRBV19,TGTGCCAGTAAGGAGGGCTACTATGGCTACACCTTC,CASKEGYYGYTF
NA,TRBD1,TRBJ2-7,TRBV7-8,TGTGCCAGCGGGACAGGCCGCTCCTACGAGCAGTACTTC,CASGTGRSYEQYF
NA,NA,TRBJ1-6,TRBV21-1,TGTGCCAGCAGCAGGCGGACCGGAGATAATTCACCCCTCCACTTT,CASSRRTGDNSPLHF
many,NA,TRBJ1-1,TRBV30,TGTGCCTGGAGTGGACAGCCGGGACAAGGAGCTTTCTTT,CAWSGQPGQGAFF
NA,TRBD2,TRBJ2-1,TRBV30,TGTGCCTGGACGGGACTAGCGGGAGGTGAGCAGTTCTTC,CAWTGLAGGEQFF
NA,TRBD1,TRBJ1-2,TRBV5-6,TGTGCCAGCAGCCCAGGGACAGCCAACTATGGCTACACCTTC,CASSPGTANYGYTF
NA,TRBD1,TRBJ1-1,TRBV5-6,TGTGCCAGCAGCTCGGGGGACAGGGTAAAAAACACTGAAGCTTTCTTT,CASSSGDRVKNTEAFF
NA,NA,TRBJ1-1,TRBV19,TGTGCCAGCCGGAATACGGGGGTCACTGAAGCTTTCTTT,CASRNTGVTEAFF
NA,TRBD2,TRBJ2-3,TRBV2,TGTGCCAGCAGTGAAGAATCTCTAGCGGGAGATACGCAGTATTTT,CASSEESLAGDTQYF
NA,TRBD1,TRBJ2-1,TRBV11-2,TGTGCCAGCAGCTCAGGGGTGGGACAGGCTAGAAATGAGCAGTTCTTC,CASSSGVGQARNEQFF
NA,NA,TRBJ1-4,TRBV6-6,TGTGCCAGCAGTTACTCGAAGGACGGGAATGAAAAACTGTTTTTT,CASSYSKDGNEKLFF